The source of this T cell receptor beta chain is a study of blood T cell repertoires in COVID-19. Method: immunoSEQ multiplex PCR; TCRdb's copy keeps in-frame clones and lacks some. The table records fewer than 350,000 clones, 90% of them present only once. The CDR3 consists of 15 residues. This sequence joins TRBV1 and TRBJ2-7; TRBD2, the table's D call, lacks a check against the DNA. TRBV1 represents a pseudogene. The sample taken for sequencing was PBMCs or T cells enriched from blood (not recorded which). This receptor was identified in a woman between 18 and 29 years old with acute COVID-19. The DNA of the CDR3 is TGCACCAGCAGCCCCCGAGGAGAGTCGAACTACGAGCAGTACTTC. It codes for CTSSPRGESNYEQYF.